This T cell receptor beta chain was captured in a study of radiotherapy plus CTLA-4 blockade in lung cancer. At the level of the study: Objective response was observed in about 19% of patients, and disease control in roughly 31%. Study-wide points: In blood, early T cell clone dynamics reportedly predicted response best, together with interferon-beta. Some TCR clones had been derived from tumors. These clones expanded in peripheral blood after radiotherapy plus ipilimumab.

Remarks on this clone: What it binds is not known.

Produced via immunoSEQ multiplex PCR; TCRdb's table is partial and in-frame only. Of some 66,000 clones detected, around four fifths appear once; the ten largest clones hold about 4.2%. In chemo-refractory metastatic non-small-cell lung cancer, patients got ipilimumab CTLA-4 blockade together with focal radiation. The sequencing here drew on peripheral blood, taken from a patient treated with radiotherapy plus ipilimumab. This clonotype originated in a human donor with non-small cell lung cancer who had a partial response to radiotherapy plus ipilimumab.

DNA of the CDR3: TGTGCCAGCAGCGCGTCGACAGTATCTTATGGCTACACCTTC. Its protein is CASSASTVSYGYTF. The V gene is TRBV9, the J gene TRBJ1-2; D may be TRBD1 (5 bases). The germline V gene has CDR1 SGDLS and CDR2 YYNGEE. With 3 bases removed from V and 5 bases from J, the gap between germline ends came to 14 bases. CDR3 length: 14 residues.